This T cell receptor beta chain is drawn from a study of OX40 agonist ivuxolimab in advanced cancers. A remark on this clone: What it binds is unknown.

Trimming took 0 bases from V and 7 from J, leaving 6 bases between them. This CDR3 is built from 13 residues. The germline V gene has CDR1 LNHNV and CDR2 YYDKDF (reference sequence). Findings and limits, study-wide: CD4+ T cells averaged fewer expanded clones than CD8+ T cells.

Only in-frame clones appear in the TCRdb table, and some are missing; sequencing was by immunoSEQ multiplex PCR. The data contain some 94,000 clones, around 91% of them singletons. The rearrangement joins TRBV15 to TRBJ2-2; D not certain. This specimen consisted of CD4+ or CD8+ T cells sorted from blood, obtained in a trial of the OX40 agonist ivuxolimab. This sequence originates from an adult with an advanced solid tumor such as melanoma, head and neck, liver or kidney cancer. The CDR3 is CATSRDPVGELFF. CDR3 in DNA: TGTGCCACCAGCAGAGATCCTGTCGGGGAGCTGTTTTTT.